What follows describes a single T cell receptor beta chain. The antigen remains undetermined. This sample stems from a study of CD8+CD57+ T cells in acquired aplastic anemia. Regarding the study as a whole: Between patients and controls, CD8+ Simpson's diversity did not vary significantly. The same twenty-nine CD8+ CDR3 sequences occurred in patients and in controls.

Sequencing was done on patients that had shown CD8+CD57+ cell expansion by flow cytometry. Researchers used genomic DNA as the template to profile TCR beta VDJ and CDR3. TCRdb analysed the reads with MiXCR anew, one entry per CDR3 protein. The top ten clones hold 70% to 90% of a sample with 75,000 to 80,000 distinct CDR3 sequences, around 70% of them seen once. The V and J ends lost 3 bases and 7 bases respectively, with 13 bases between them. The germline V gene encodes CDR1 DFQATT and CDR2 SNEGSKA (reference sequence). The CDR3 spans 13 residues. The chain has TRBV20-1 and TRBJ2-1; D may correspond to TRBD1 or TRBD2 (5 bases each). Sequenced input: sorted CD4+, CD8+, or CD8+CD57+ T cells (not recorded which) from PBMCs. This sequence originates from a human donor with aplastic anemia. The CDR3 here is CSASNPGTNEQFF. CDR3 in DNA: TGCAGTGCTAGTAATCCGGGGACGAATGAGCAGTTCTTC.